The clone carrying this T cell receptor beta chain has just one count. This sample is part of a study of technical replicates of blood from a few donors. The table came from immunoSEQ multiplex PCR; TCRdb's copy has only in-frame clones and leaves some out. The data show 70,000 to 90,000 clones, roughly 94% seen once. Input material: T cells isolated from PBMCs. This TCR derives from a human donor in good health.

CDR3 DNA: TGTGCCAGCAGTTTTTTGGGCGGGAGGGCCTCCTACGAGCAGTACTTC. This codes for CASSFLGGRASYEQYF. This chain uses TRBV27 with TRBJ2-7; 9 bases fit TRBD2. The CDR3 covers 16 residues. V gave up 3 bases and J gave up 0 bases; unmatched junction bases: 6. In germline, CDR1 is MNHEY, CDR2 SMNVEV (reference sequence).